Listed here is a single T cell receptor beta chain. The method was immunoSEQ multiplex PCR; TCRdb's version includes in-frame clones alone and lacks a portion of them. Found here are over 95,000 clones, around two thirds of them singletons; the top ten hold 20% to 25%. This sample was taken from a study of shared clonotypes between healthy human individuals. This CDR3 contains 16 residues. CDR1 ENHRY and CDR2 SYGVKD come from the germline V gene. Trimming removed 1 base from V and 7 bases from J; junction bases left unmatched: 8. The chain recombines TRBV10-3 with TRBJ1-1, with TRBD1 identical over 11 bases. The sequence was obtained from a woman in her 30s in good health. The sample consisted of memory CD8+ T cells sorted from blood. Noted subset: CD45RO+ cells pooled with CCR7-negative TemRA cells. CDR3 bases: TGTGCCATCAGTGAGTTTCTATGGACAGGGGGCGGTGAAGCTTTCTTT. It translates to CAISEFLWTGGGEAFF.